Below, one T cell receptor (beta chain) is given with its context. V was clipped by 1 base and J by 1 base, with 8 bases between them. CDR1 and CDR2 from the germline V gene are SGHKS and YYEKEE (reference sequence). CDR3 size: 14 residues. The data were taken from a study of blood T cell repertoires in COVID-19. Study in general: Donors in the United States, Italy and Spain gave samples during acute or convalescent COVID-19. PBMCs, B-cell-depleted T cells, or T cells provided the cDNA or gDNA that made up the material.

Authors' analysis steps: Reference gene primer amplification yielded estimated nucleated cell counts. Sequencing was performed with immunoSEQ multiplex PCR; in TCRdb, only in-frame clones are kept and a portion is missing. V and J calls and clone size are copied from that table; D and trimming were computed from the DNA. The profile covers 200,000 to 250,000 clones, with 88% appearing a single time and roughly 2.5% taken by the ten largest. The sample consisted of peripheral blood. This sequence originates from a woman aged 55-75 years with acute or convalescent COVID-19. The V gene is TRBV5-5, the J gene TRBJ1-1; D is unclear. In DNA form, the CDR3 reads TGTGCCAGCAGCTTGACAGATTCGAACACTGAAGCTTTCTTT. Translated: CASSLTDSNTEAFF. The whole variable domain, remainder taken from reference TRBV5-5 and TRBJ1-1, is DAGVTQSPTHLIKTRGQQVTLRCSPISGHKSVSWYQQVLGQGPQFIFQYYEKEERGRGNFPDRFSARQFPNYSSELNVNALLLGDSALYLCASSLTDSNTEAFFGQGTRLTVV.